This TCR beta chain was identified during a study of T cells in tuberculosis. Turning to the study itself: This South African cohort compared adolescents with or without latent tuberculosis against adults with active tuberculosis.

Findings of the study overall: Active tuberculosis patients had shorter CDR3-alpha; the beta difference was nonsignificant.

This table comes from immunoSEQ multiplex PCR, and its TCRdb copy is limited to in-frame clones, with some not included. Seen here are about 34,000 clones, approximately 94% observed once, and the top ten hold 10% to 12%. Time point: new active TB diagnosis, blood taken before or within 7 days of starting treatment. A word on this clone: As yet, its antigen is unknown.

The sequence was obtained from an adult with tuberculosis. Source: PBMCs, taken at tuberculosis diagnosis.

Here the CDR3 DNA reads TGTGCCTGGCGCCCGGGACTTTTTTCCAGCTCCTATAATTCACCCCTCCACTTT. Amino acid sequence: CAWRPGLFSSSYNSPLHF. The chain couples TRBV30 to TRBJ1-6; a weak D match, TRBD1 (5 bases). Trimming took 5 bases from V and 0 from J, leaving 20 bases between them. This CDR3 has 18 amino acids. Germline-derived CDR1 and CDR2 are GTSNPN and SVGIG (reference sequence).